This section outlines one T cell receptor (beta chain) sequence together with its context. Reverse transcription of roughly 0.5 to 1 ug RNA was carried out with random hexamers. Amplification of TCR beta CDR3 used immunoSEQ multiplex PCR across 54 Vbeta and 13 Jbeta. Via MiXCR, TCRdb re-called the immunoSEQ multiplex PCR reads, giving one row per CDR3 protein. The repertoire holds some 180,000 distinct CDR3 sequences, with roughly 94% as singletons. The sample originates from a study of CD8 T cells in Susac syndrome. J was trimmed by 3 bases and V by 1 base; bases with no gene match: 11. The CDR3 runs to 16 residues. Germline CDR1 reads DFQATT; CDR2 reads SNEGSKA (reference sequence).

The V and J genes are TRBV20-1 and TRBJ2-7, with 8 positions matching TRBD2. This receptor was taken from a human donor with Susac syndrome. Input material: CD4+ T cells from PBMCs. DNA for the CDR3: TGCAGTGCTAGAGTCTACGAGCGGGAGACCGTCTACGAGCAGTACTTC. Its protein product is CSARVYERETVYEQYF.